This passage covers 4 T cell receptor beta chains from one sample sequenced in a study of T cell repertoires in cytomegalovirus infection. MiXCR, run by TCRdb on the reads, gives a single entry per CDR3 protein. The sample has approximately 350,000 distinct CDR3 sequences; about 32% are singletons. Their cognate antigens are unknown. Sequencing was performed on cultured PBMCs, taken from culture after CMV antigen stimulation. These receptors were collected from a human donor in good health (CMV status not recorded). Some clones in this sample may be carry-over from other donors' samples.

This clonotype was counted between two and nine times. This chain uses TRBV7-2 with TRBJ1-6; D not resolved. Trimming took 6 bases from V and 6 from J, leaving 18 bases between them. In germline, CDR1 is SGHTA, CDR2 FQGNSA. This CDR3 is 16 amino acids long. Written as DNA, the CDR3 is TGTGCCAGCAGTCGCGGCGCCACCGGCCTTAATTCACCCCTCCACTTT. It encodes CASSRGATGLNSPLHF.

This clonotype was observed a few times. This sequence joins TRBV12-3 or TRBV12-4 and TRBJ1-3, with D possibly TRBD1 on 5 matching bases. Trimming shortened V by 6 bases and J by 0 bases, and 18 bases separated the two germline ends. This CDR3 contains 17 residues. CDR3 sequence (DNA): TGTGCCAGCAGCCCAAGTAGACAGATGAGCTCTGGAAACACCATATATTTT. This encodes CASSPSRQMSSGNTIYF.

The genes are TRBV10-3 and TRBJ2-2; 7 nucleotides align to TRBD2. The CDR3 consists of 16 residues. After removal of 1 base from V and 0 bases from J, the junction contained 2 bases not matched to a gene. Germline V gives CDR1 ENHRY, CDR2 SYGVKD. The CDR3 is CAISEWGGANTGELFF. The DNA for the CDR3 is TGTGCCATCAGTGAGTGGGGGGGGGCGAACACCGGGGAGCTGTTTTTT.

The chain joins TRBV29-1 to TRBJ2-3; D is possibly TRBD2 (6 bases). Trimming cost V 4 bases and J 0 bases, with 11 bases left between them. The germline gives CDR1 SQVTM, CDR2 ANQGSEA. CDR3 length: 14 residues. The CDR3 DNA follows: TGCAGCGTTGTCAATAGCGGAAGCACAGATACGCAGTATTTT. The encoded protein is CSVVNSGSTDTQYF.